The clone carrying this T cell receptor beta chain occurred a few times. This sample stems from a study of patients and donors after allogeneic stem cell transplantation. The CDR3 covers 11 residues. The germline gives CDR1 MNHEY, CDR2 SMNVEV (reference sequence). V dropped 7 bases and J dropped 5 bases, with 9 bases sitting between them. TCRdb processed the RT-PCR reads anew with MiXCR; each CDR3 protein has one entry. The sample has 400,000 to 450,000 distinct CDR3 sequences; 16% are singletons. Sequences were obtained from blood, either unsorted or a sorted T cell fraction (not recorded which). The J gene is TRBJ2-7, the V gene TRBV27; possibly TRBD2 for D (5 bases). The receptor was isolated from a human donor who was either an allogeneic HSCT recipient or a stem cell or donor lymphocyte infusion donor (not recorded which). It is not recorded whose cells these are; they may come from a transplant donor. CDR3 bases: TGTGCCAGCACTTTCGGGAACGAGCAGTACTTC. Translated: CASTFGNEQYF.